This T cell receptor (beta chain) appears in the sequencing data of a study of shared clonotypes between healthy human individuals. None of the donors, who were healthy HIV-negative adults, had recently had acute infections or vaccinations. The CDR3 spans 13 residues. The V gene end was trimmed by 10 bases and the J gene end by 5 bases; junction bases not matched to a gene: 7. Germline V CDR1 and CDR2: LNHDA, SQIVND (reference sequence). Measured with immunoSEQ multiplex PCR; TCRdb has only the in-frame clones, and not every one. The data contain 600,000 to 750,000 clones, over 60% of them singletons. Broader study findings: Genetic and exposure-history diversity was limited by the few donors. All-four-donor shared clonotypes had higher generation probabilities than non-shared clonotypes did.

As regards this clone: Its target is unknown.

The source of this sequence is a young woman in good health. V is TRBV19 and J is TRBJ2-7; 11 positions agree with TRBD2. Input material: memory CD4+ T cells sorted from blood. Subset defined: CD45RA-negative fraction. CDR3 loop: CATRLAGSNEQYF. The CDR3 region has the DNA TGTGCCACCCGACTAGCGGGAAGCAACGAGCAGTACTTC.